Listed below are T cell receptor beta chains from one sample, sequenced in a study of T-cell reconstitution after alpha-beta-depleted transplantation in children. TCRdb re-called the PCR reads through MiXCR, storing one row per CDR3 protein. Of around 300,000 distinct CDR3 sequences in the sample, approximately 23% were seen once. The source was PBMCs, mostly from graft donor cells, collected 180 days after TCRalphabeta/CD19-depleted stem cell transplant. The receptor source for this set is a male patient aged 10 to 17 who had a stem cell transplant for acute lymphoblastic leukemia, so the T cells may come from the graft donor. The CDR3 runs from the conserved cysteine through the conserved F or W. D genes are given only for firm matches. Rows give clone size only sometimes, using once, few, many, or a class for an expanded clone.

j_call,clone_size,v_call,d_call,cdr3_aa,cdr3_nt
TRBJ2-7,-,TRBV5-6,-,CASSFRGAHEQYF,TGTGCCAGCAGCTTCCGAGGGGCTCACGAGCAGTACTTC
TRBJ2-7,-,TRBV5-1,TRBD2,CASSWGTSGRPSRGEQYF,TGCGCCAGCAGCTGGGGGACTAGCGGGAGACCATCTAGAGGAGAGCAGTACTTC
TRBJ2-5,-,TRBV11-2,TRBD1,CASSLYLPGQGYQETQYF,TGTGCCAGCAGCTTGTACCTACCGGGACAGGGCTATCAAGAGACCCAGTACTTC
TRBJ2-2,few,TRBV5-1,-,CASSLAGFGELFF,TGCGCCAGCAGCTTGGCCGGTTTCGGGGAGCTGTTTTTT
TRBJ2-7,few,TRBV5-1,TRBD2,CASRQTGGGYEQYF,TGCGCCAGCAGGCAGACCGGGGGGGGCTACGAGCAGTACTTC
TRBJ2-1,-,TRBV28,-,CASSPRRYNEQFF,TGTGCCAGCAGCCCGAGGCGGTACAATGAGCAGTTCTTC
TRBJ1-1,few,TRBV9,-,CASSVLGGSEAFF,TGTGCCAGCAGCGTCTTAGGGGGTTCTGAAGCTTTCTTT
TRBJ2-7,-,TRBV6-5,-,CASSYSGPVYEQYF,TGTGCCAGCAGTTACAGCGGCCCCGTCTACGAGCAGTACTTC
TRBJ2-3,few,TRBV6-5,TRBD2,CASSYAALAARADTQYF,TGTGCCAGCAGTTACGCGGCCCTAGCGGCCCGCGCAGATACGCAGTATTTT
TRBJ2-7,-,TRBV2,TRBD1,CASSAGGRSYEQYF,TGTGCCAGCAGTGCAGGGGGCCGCTCCTACGAGCAGTACTTC
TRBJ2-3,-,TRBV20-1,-,CSARKGLVRADTQYF,TGCAGTGCCCGGAAGGGACTTGTGAGGGCAGATACGCAGTATTTT
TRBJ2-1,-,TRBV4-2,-,CASSQRSSGNEQFF,TGTGCCAGCAGCCAAAGGAGCTCGGGCAATGAGCAGTTCTTC
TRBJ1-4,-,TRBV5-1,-,CASSLSINEKLFF,TGCGCCAGCAGCTTAAGCATTAATGAAAAACTGTTTTTT
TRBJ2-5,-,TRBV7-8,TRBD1,CASRAAWGQGVLQETQYF,TGTGCCAGCAGGGCGGCTTGGGGACAGGGGGTCCTCCAAGAGACCCAGTACTTC
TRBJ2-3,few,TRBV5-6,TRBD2,CASSSGEAGVVTDTQYF,TGTGCCAGCAGCTCCGGTGAAGCGGGAGTCGTGACAGATACGCAGTATTTT
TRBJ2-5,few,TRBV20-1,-,CSARTLRETQYF,TGCAGTGCTAGGACTCTTCGGGAGACCCAGTACTTC
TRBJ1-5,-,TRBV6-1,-,CASTAGQPQHF,TGTGCCAGCACGGCTGGTCAGCCCCAGCATTTT
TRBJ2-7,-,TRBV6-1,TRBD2,CASSHSGRRYEQYF,TGTGCCAGCAGCCATAGCGGGAGGCGTTACGAGCAGTACTTC
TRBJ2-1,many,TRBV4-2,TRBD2,CASSPLLAGGYEQFF,TGTGCCAGCAGCCCGCTTCTAGCGGGAGGGTATGAGCAGTTCTTC
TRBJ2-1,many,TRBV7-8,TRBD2,CASSLPRTSGRRNNEQFF,TGTGCCAGCAGCTTACCTCGGACTAGCGGGAGAAGGAACAATGAGCAGTTCTTC
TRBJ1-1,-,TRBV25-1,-,CASSEIGGLQGAFF,TGTGCCAGCAGCGAGATAGGGGGTCTCCAGGGGGCTTTCTTT
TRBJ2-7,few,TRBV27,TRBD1,CASSFGDSTYEQYF,TGTGCCAGCAGTTTTGGGGACAGCACCTACGAGCAGTACTTC
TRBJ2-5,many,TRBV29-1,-,CSVVRGTTQRSSETQYF,TGCAGCGTTGTTAGGGGGACTACTCAAAGATCAAGCGAGACCCAGTACTTC
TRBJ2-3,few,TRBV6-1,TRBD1,CASRRQGSDTQYF,TGTGCCAGCAGGCGACAGGGTTCAGATACGCAGTATTTT
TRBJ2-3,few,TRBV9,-,CASSNLLGDTQYF,TGTGCCAGCAGCAATCTCCTAGGAGATACGCAGTATTTT
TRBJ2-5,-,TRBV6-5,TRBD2,CASSYSTSGVRETQYF,TGTGCCAGCAGTTACTCGACTAGCGGGGTCCGGGAGACCCAGTACTTC
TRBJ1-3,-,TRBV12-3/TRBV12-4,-,CASSFLGFRSIYF,TGTGCCAGCAGTTTCCTAGGGTTTCGGTCCATATATTTT
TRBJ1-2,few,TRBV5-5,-,CASSLGRILVNGYTF,TGTGCCAGCAGCTTGGGGAGGATCCTAGTAAACGGCTACACCTTC
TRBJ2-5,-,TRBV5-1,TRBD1,CASSSDRGAKTQYF,TGCGCCAGCAGCTCTGACAGGGGAGCGAAGACCCAGTACTTC
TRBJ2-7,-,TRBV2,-,CASSEASRGYEQYF,TGTGCCAGCAGTGAAGCGTCTAGAGGGTACGAGCAGTACTTC
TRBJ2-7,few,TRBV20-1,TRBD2,CSADLAGGAYEQYF,TGCAGTGCCGATCTAGCGGGAGGCGCCTACGAGCAGTACTTC
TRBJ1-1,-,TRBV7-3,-,CASSVGGVRNTEAFF,TGTGCCAGCAGCGTTGGGGGGGTTCGGAACACTGAAGCTTTCTTT
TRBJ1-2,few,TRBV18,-,CASSPSQENGYTF,TGTGCCAGCTCACCGAGTCAGGAGAATGGCTACACCTTC
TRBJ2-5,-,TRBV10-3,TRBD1,CAISRGTGWEETQYF,TGTGCCATCAGTCGAGGGACAGGCTGGGAGGAGACCCAGTACTTC
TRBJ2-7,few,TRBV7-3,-,CASSPGTVPYEQYF,TGTGCCAGCAGCCCCGGGACGGTTCCCTACGAGCAGTACTTC
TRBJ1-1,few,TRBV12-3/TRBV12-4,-,CASSSGEAFF,TGTGCCAGCAGTTCTGGTGAAGCTTTCTTT
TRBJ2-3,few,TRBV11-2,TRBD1,CASSFGSHRDSTTDTQYF,TGTGCCAGCAGCTTTGGGTCCCACCGGGACAGCACCACAGATACGCAGTATTTT
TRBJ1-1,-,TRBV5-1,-,CASSWGRDTRNTEAFF,TGCGCCAGCAGCTGGGGCAGGGACACTAGGAACACTGAAGCTTTCTTT
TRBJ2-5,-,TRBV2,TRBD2,CASSGGTSGLQETQYF,TGTGCCAGCAGTGGAGGGACTAGCGGGCTGCAAGAGACCCAGTACTTC
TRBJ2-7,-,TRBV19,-,CASSSLALANEQYF,TGTGCCAGTAGTTCCCTCGCCCTAGCGAACGAGCAGTACTTC
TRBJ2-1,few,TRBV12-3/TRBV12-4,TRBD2,CASTPGLAGVNEQFF,TGTGCCAGCACCCCGGGACTAGCGGGAGTCAATGAGCAGTTCTTC
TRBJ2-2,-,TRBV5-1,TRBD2,CASSGTSASNTGELFF,TGCGCCAGCAGCGGAACTAGCGCCTCGAACACCGGGGAGCTGTTTTTT
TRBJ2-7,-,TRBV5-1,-,CASSLEPRGYEQYF,TGCGCCAGCAGCTTGGAGCCTCGGGGCTACGAGCAGTACTTC
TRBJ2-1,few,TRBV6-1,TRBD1,CASRSGQGRWHEQFF,TGTGCCAGCAGATCCGGACAGGGGAGATGGCATGAGCAGTTCTTC
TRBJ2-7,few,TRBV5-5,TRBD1,CASSFVRTGGFYEQYF,TGTGCCAGCAGCTTTGTTCGGACAGGGGGCTTCTACGAGCAGTACTTC
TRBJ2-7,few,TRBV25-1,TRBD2,CAASGPRRYEQYF,TGTGCCGCTAGCGGGCCCAGAAGGTACGAGCAGTACTTC
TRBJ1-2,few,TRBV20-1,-,CSASPTGGGYGYTF,TGCAGTGCTTCGCCGACAGGAGGGGGCTATGGCTACACCTTC
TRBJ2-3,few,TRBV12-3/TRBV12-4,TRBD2,CASSVGLVGTDTQYF,TGTGCCAGCAGTGTCGGACTAGTGGGGACAGATACGCAGTATTTT
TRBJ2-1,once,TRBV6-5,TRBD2,CASSYRFLAGGDNEQFF,TGTGCCAGCAGTTACAGGTTTTTAGCGGGAGGCGACAATGAGCAGTTCTTC
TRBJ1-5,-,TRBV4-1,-,CASSQRFDPSSNQPQHF,TGCGCCAGCAGCCAACGGTTCGACCCGAGCAGCAATCAGCCCCAGCATTTT
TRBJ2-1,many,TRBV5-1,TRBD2,CASSLWAGLAVLQFF,TGCGCCAGCAGCTTGTGGGCCGGACTAGCGGTCCTGCAGTTCTTC
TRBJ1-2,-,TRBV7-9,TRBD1,CASSLVLTGSYGYTF,TGTGCCAGCAGCTTAGTCCTGACAGGGTCCTATGGCTACACCTTC
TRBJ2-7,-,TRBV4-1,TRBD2,CASSPLAGGRHLSYEQYF,TGCGCCAGCAGCCCGCTAGCGGGAGGCCGTCACCTATCCTACGAGCAGTACTTC
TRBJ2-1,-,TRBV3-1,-,CASSQDIRTFGNEQFF,TGTGCCAGCAGCCAAGATATAAGGACTTTCGGGAATGAGCAGTTCTTC
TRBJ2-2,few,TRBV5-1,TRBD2,CASSPWTSGNTGELFF,TGCGCCAGCAGCCCTTGGACTAGCGGTAACACCGGGGAGCTGTTTTTT